Following are 3 T cell receptor beta chains from one sample sequenced in a study of blood T cell repertoires in COVID-19. Sequencing used immunoSEQ multiplex PCR; TCRdb keeps in-frame clones, though not all of them. The sample has around 58,000 clones; around 90% are singletons. What was sequenced was peripheral blood. These receptor sequences come from a human donor with active COVID-19. The donor label of this sample is uncertain.

The V call is TRBV28, the J call TRBJ1-2; D remains unclear. V dropped 5 bases and J dropped 4 bases, with 11 bases sitting between them. Germline CDR1 is MDHEN and CDR2 is SYDVKM. The length of the CDR3 is 13 residues. The CDR3 spells CASSNRQAYGYTF. CDR3 coding DNA: TGTGCCAGCAGTAATCGGCAGGCCTATGGCTACACCTTC.

This rearrangement joins TRBV7-9 to TRBJ2-5; 7 nucleotides line up with TRBD2. Germline V gene lookup returns CDR1 SEHNR and CDR2 FQNEAQ (reference sequence). The junction had 9 bases not matched to a gene; V was cut back by 6 bases and J by 5 bases. The CDR3 is 14 amino acids. CDR3 protein: CASSHTQGGETQYF. The CDR3, as DNA: TGTGCCAGCAGTCATACCCAGGGAGGGGAGACCCAGTACTTC.

The J gene is TRBJ1-1, the V gene TRBV4-1; 8 bases are shared with TRBD1. CDR3 length: 16 residues. Germline CDR1 MGHRA, CDR2 YSYEKL. The V gene end was trimmed by 2 bases and the J gene end by 3 bases; junction bases not matched to a gene: 8. The CDR3 DNA follows: TGCGCCAGCAGCCAACCCATACCGACAGGGGACACTGAAGCTTTCTTT. It translates to CASSQPIPTGDTEAFF.